Below are 22 T cell receptor beta chains sequenced from a single sample in a study of T cells in Graves' hyperthyroidism and ophthalmopathy. The investigators amplified TCR beta CDR3 regions from RNA transcripts. First-round RT-PCR with HTBI primers amplified the TCR CDR3 region. In TCRdb, the multiplex PCR reads were re-called with MiXCR into one record per CDR3 protein. In the table there are about 580,000 distinct CDR3 sequences, 14% of which are singletons. Material for sequencing was blood. Receptors were obtained from a woman aged 30 to 39 with Graves' hyperthyroidism that later progressed to Graves' ophthalmopathy.

This chain joins TRBV14 and TRBJ2-5, with D perhaps TRBD2 (6 bases). Trimming took 4 bases from V and 5 from J, leaving 23 bases between them. The CDR3 spans 17 residues. From germline, CDR1 is SGHDN and CDR2 FVKESK. Here the CDR3 reads CASSRTEGGVATETQYF. CDR3 coding DNA: TGTGCCAGCAGCCGGACGGAGGGCGGAGTGGCGACGGAGACCCAGTACTTC.

This clonotype showed up many times. The rearrangement joins TRBV7-2 to TRBJ1-6; 7 bases map to TRBD1. Germline V gives CDR1 SGHTA, CDR2 FQGNSA. V dropped 1 base and J dropped 0; count of bases not matched to a gene: 6. This CDR3 contains 18 residues. CDR3 in amino acids: CASSLGGTASSYNSPLHF. The CDR3, as DNA: TGTGCCAGCAGCTTAGGGGGGACAGCCAGCTCCTATAATTCACCCCTCCACTTT.

A few counts support this clonotype. This chain links TRBV6-2 or TRBV6-3 with TRBJ1-2; D not resolved. The CDR3 extends over 14 amino acids. V lost 0 bases and J lost 2, with 7 bases in between. In germline, CDR1 is MNHEY, CDR2 SVGEGT. Here the CDR3 DNA reads TGTGCCAGCAGTTACTCAGTACGGAACTATGGCTACACCTTC. It codes for CASSYSVRNYGYTF.

This clonotype was recorded a few times. The rearrangement joins TRBV20-1 to TRBJ2-2; TRBD2 matches 7 bases. This CDR3 spans 14 amino acids. V shed 6 bases, J shed 5 bases, and the junction held 9 bases outside the gene matches. Germline V CDR1 and CDR2: DFQATT, SNEGSKA (reference sequence). The CDR3 here is CSARTPGGTGELFF. The CDR3 nucleotides read TGCAGTGCGCGCACCCCGGGAGGAACCGGGGAGCTGTTTTTT.

This clonotype was observed a handful of times. CDR3 amino acids: CATSAKTGDTETQYF. In DNA, the CDR3 is TGTGCCACCAGTGCTAAAACCGGGGATACAGAGACCCAGTACTTC. The chain couples TRBV24-1 to TRBJ2-5; maybe TRBD2 (5 bases). Between the trimmed V and J ends, which lost 5 bases and 4 bases, there was a span of 16 bases. This CDR3 region has 15 residues. In germline, CDR1 is KGHDR, CDR2 SFDVKD.

This clonotype has at least ten counts. The chain joins TRBV3-1 to TRBJ2-7, with 8 bases aligning to TRBD1. The germline V gene encodes CDR1 LGHDT and CDR2 YNNKEL (reference sequence). This CDR3 region has 14 residues. Trimming at V came to 4 bases and at J to 4 bases, leaving 6 bases not matched to a gene. CDR3 nucleotide sequence: TGTGCCAGCAGCCCTTGGGGACAGGTGTACGAGCAGTACTTC. Translated, it gives CASSPWGQVYEQYF.

This clonotype was seen many times. The CDR3 is CASSQRLAGVVGELFF. CDR3 nucleotides: TGTGCCAGCAGCCAAAGACTAGCGGGAGTCGTCGGGGAGCTGTTTTTT. This chain links TRBV9 with TRBJ2-2; 12 positions match TRBD2. In germline, CDR1 is SGDLS, CDR2 YYNGEE. The CDR3 runs to 16 residues. J lost 7 bases, V lost 4 bases, and 8 bases had no gene match.

This clonotype was recorded at least ten times. In nucleotides, the CDR3 is TGCAGTGCTAGACGGGACAAAACATCCCAGCCCCAGCATTTT. Its translation is CSARRDKTSQPQHF. The rearrangement joins TRBV20-1 to TRBJ1-5; D perhaps matches TRBD1 (6 bases). The germline V gene encodes CDR1 DFQATT and CDR2 SNEGSKA (reference sequence). The CDR3 contains 14 residues. Trimming left V 2 bases short and J 7 bases short, with 15 bases between.

This clonotype was found many times. The V call is TRBV28, the J call TRBJ1-1; 9 nucleotides align to TRBD1. The CDR3 is 10 amino acids. CDR1 and CDR2 from the germline V gene are MDHEN and SYDVKM. The V segment lost 8 bases and the J segment 9 bases; nucleotides outside the gene matches: 1. The CDR3 protein is CASGTGKAFF. The CDR3 bases are TGTGCCAGCGGGACAGGGAAAGCTTTCTTT.

This clonotype was seen at least ten times. The chain uses TRBV12-3 or TRBV12-4 and TRBJ1-4; 7 bases agree with TRBD1. V lost 5 bases and J lost 5; bases outside the gene matches: 8. This CDR3 is 15 amino acids long. The CDR3 DNA sequence: TGTGCCAGCAGTCCGGGACAGAGGTTAAATGAAAAACTGTTTTTT. Amino acids: CASSPGQRLNEKLFF.

This chain connects TRBV19 to TRBJ2-7; 9 bases match TRBD1. The CDR3 runs to 14 residues. The J segment lost 1 base and the V segment lost 10 bases, leaving 8 bases of the junction unmatched. Germline CDR1 is LNHDA and CDR2 is SQIVND (reference sequence). The CDR3 sequence is CAMIPGQGSYEQYF. The DNA for the CDR3 is TGTGCCATGATCCCGGGACAGGGATCCTACGAGCAGTACTTC.

This clonotype showed up many times. The genes are TRBV24-1 and TRBJ2-3; TRBD2 agrees at 13 bases. CDR1 is KGHDR and CDR2 is SFDVKD in the germline V gene. J lost 9 bases, V lost 3 bases, and 14 bases had no gene match. CDR3 length: 18 amino acids. The CDR3 DNA is TGTGCCACCAGTGATGCCAAACTAGCGGGAGGGCCCGGGGGGACGCAGTATTTT. It yields the protein CATSDAKLAGGPGGTQYF.

The sample holds a few counts of this clonotype. The chain employs TRBV24-1 and TRBJ2-5; 11 bases fit TRBD1. Trimming took 3 bases from V and 5 from J; bases not matched to a gene: 7. The CDR3 extends over 16 amino acids. The V gene's germline CDR1 is KGHDR and CDR2 SFDVKD. CDR3 sequence (DNA): TGTGCCACCAGTGATGAGGGGACAGGGGGGCAGGAGACCCAGTACTTC. Translation gives CATSDEGTGGQETQYF.

This clonotype was picked up many times. The genes are TRBV25-1 and TRBJ2-3, with 8 bases lining up with TRBD2. The germline V gene encodes CDR1 MGHDK and CDR2 SYGVNS. With 3 bases clipped from V and 2 bases from J, the junction kept 10 bases outside the gene matches. The CDR3 extends over 17 amino acids. The CDR3, as DNA: TGTGCCAGCAGTGACCCGGGAGGGGCCTTAACCACAGATACGCAGTATTTT. Its translation is CASSDPGGALTTDTQYF.

This clonotype was detected a few times. This chain connects TRBV10-3 to TRBJ2-7; D gene ambiguous. Germline-derived CDR1 and CDR2 are ENHRY and SYGVKD. Between the trimmed V and J ends, which lost 3 bases and 1 base, there was a span of 7 bases. This CDR3 has 13 residues. The CDR3: CAISDGRSYEQYF. The CDR3 DNA reads as TGTGCCATCAGTGATGGCAGATCCTACGAGCAGTACTTC.

This chain connects TRBV5-1 to TRBJ2-7; TRBD1 or TRBD2 may be the D gene (5 bases each). The CDR3 sequence is 14 residues long. The germline CDR1 and CDR2 sequences are SGHRS and YFSETQ. V was clipped by 0 bases and J by 5 bases, with 12 bases between them. The CDR3 DNA is TGCGCCAGCAGCTTGGCCGGGGACGGCCACGAGCAGTACTTC. Its protein is CASSLAGDGHEQYF.

This clonotype occurred a few times. At one end the junction does not follow the germline gene, possibly because of a read error. The rearrangement links TRBV5-1 to TRBJ1-1; D unclear. Per the germline V gene, CDR1 is SGHRS and CDR2 is YFSETQ. The CDR3 runs to 13 residues. The CDR3 sequence: CASSLRENTEASF. The CDR3 DNA reads TGCGCCAGCAGCCTCCGGGAGAACACTGAAGCTTCCTTT.

This clonotype was found many times. This chain links TRBV20-1 with TRBJ2-3, with unresolved D. Germline CDR1 is DFQATT and CDR2 is SNEGSKA (reference sequence). The CDR3 extends over 14 amino acids. Between the trimmed V and J ends, which lost 7 bases and 0 bases, there was a span of 14 bases. CDR3 residues: CSVNTDPSTDTQYF. The CDR3, as DNA: TGCAGTGTAAACACCGACCCTAGCACAGATACGCAGTATTTT.

This clonotype was seen ten or more times. The V gene is TRBV3-1, the J gene TRBJ2-4; D possibly matches TRBD1 or TRBD2 (5 bases each). The CDR3 contains 14 residues. Germline lookup yields CDR1 LGHDT and CDR2 YNNKEL (reference sequence). The ends were cut back, 7 bases at V and 2 bases at J, with 12 bases in the middle. In nucleotides, the CDR3 is TGTGCCAGCACCGGGGCGCGGCCCAAAAACATTCAGTACTTC. It translates to CASTGARPKNIQYF.

The sample holds many counts of this clonotype. The CDR3 protein is CASSPPGVSNQPQHF. Here the CDR3 DNA reads TGTGCCAGCAGCCCCCCAGGGGTTAGCAATCAGCCCCAGCATTTT. The chain recombines TRBV11-2 with TRBJ1-5, with D possibly TRBD1 on 6 matching bases. Trimming removed 5 bases at V and 0 bases at J, with 11 bases between. This CDR3 is built from 15 residues. The germline CDR1 and CDR2 sequences are SGHAT and FQNNGV.

This clonotype was detected ten times or more. J is TRBJ1-2 and V is TRBV30; tentatively, D is TRBD1 (5 bases). The CDR3 consists of 13 residues. V shed 1 base and J shed 4 bases, with 10 bases lying between them. The germline V gene has CDR1 GTSNPN and CDR2 SVGIG (reference sequence). As DNA, the CDR3 is TGTGCCTGGAGTGCCCGACAGCCCTATGGCTACACCTTC. Protein: CAWSARQPYGYTF. The variable domain in full, with the rest retrieved from reference TRBV30 and TRBJ1-2, is SQTIHQWPATLVQPVGSPLSLECTVEGTSNPNLYWYRQAAGRGLQLLFYSVGIGQISSEVPQNLSASRPQDRQFILSSKKLLLSDSGFYLCAWSARQPYGYTFGSGTRLTVV.

V and J are TRBV24-1 and TRBJ1-2, with D tentatively TRBD1 (5 bases). Germline CDR1 KGHDR, CDR2 SFDVKD. There are 13 residues in the CDR3. V lost 12 bases and J lost 3, with 16 bases in between. The CDR3 loop is CAPTRGFYYGYTF. CDR3 DNA: TGTGCCCCCACTAGGGGATTTTACTATGGCTACACCTTC.